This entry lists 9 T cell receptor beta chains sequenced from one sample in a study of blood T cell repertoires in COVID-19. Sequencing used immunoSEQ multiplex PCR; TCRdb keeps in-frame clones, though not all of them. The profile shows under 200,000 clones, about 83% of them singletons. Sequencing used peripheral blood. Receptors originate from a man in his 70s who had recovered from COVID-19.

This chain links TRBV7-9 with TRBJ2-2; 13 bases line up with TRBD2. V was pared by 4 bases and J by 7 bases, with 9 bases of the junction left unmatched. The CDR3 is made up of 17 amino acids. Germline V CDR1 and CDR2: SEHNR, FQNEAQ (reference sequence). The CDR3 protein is CASSYHGLAGVGGELFF. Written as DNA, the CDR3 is TGTGCCAGCAGCTACCATGGACTAGCGGGAGTAGGCGGGGAGCTGTTTTTT. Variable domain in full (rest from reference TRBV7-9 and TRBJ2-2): DTGVSQNPRHKITKRGQNVTFRCDPISEHNRLYWYRQTLGQGPEFLTYFQNEAQLEKSRLLSDRFSAERPKGSFSTLEIQRTEQGDSAMYLCASSYHGLAGVGGELFFGEGSRLTVL.

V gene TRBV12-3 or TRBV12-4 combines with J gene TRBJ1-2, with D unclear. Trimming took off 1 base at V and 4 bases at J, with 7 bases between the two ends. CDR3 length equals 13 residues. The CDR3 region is CASSLDSSYGYTF. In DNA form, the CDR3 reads TGTGCCAGCAGTTTAGACAGCAGCTATGGCTACACCTTC.

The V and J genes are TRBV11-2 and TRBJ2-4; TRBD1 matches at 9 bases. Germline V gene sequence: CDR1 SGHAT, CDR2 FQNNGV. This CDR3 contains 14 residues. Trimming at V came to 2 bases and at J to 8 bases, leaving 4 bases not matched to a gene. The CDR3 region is CASSLMGQGDIQYF. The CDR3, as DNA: TGTGCCAGCAGCTTAATGGGACAGGGAGACATTCAGTACTTC.

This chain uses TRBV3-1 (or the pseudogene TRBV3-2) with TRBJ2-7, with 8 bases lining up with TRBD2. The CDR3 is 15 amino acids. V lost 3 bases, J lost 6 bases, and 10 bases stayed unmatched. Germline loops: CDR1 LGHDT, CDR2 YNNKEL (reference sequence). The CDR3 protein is CASSHREGGFGEQYF. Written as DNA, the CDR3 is TGTGCCAGCAGCCACCGGGAGGGTGGATTCGGCGAGCAGTACTTC.

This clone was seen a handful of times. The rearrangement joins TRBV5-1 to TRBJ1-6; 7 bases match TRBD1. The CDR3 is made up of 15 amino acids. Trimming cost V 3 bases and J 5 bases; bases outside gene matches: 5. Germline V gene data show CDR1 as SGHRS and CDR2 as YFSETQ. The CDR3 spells CASSSRTGNNSPLHF. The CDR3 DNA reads TGCGCCAGCAGCTCGAGGACAGGCAATAATTCACCCCTCCACTTT.

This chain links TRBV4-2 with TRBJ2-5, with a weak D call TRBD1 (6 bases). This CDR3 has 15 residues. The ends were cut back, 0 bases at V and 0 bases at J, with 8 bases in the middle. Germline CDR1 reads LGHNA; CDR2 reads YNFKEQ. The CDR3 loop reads CASSQDRDNQETQYF. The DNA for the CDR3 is TGTGCCAGCAGCCAAGACCGGGACAACCAAGAGACCCAGTACTTC.

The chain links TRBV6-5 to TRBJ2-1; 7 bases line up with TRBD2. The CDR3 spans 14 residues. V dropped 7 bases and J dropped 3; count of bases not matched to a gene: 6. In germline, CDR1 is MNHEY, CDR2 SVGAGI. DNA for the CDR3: TGTGCCAGCACAGGCGGGAGTTTCTACAATGAGCAGTTCTTC. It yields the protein CASTGGSFYNEQFF.

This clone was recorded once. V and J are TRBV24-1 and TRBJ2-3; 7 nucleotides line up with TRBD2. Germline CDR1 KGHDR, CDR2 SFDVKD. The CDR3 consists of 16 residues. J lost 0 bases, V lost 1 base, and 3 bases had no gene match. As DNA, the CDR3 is TGTGCCACCAGTGATTTAGCCGGGAGGAGCACAGATACGCAGTATTTT. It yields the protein CATSDLAGRSTDTQYF.

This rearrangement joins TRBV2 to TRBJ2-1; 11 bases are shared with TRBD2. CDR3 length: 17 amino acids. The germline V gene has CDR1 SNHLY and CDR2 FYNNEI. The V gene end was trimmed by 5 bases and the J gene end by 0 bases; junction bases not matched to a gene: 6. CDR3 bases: TGTGCCAGCAGTAAGGGACTAGCGGAGAGCTCCTACAATGAGCAGTTCTTC. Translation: CASSKGLAESSYNEQFF.